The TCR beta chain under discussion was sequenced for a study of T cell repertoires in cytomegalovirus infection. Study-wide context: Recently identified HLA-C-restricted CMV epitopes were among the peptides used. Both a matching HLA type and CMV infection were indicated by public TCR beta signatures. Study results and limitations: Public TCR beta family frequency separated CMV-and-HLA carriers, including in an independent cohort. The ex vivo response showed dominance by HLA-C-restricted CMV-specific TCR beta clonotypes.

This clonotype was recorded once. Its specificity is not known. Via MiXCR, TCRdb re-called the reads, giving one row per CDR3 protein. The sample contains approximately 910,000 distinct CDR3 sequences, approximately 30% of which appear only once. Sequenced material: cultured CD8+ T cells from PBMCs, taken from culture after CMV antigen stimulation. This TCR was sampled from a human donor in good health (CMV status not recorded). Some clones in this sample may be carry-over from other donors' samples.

The CDR3 coding sequence is TGCGCCAGCAGCCACAATACCCCCACCGGGGAGCTGTTTTTT. It translates to CASSHNTPTGELFF. The rearrangement links TRBV4-1 to TRBJ2-2; D gene ambiguous. V gave up 3 bases and J gave up 4 bases, with 9 bases separating them. There are 14 residues in the CDR3. Looked up from germline, CDR1 is MGHRA and CDR2 is YSYEKL.